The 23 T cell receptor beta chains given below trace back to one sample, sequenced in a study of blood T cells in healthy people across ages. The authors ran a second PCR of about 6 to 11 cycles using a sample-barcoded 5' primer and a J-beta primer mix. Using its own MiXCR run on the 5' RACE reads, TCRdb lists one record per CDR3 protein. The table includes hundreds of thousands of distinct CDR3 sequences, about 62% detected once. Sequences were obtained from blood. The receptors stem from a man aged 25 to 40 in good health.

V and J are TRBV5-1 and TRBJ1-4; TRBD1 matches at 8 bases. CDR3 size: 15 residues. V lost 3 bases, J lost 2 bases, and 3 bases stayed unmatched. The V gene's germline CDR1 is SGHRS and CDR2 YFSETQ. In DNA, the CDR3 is TGCGCCAGCAGCTATCAGGGGGCGACTAATGAAAAACTGTTTTTT. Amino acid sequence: CASSYQGATNEKLFF.

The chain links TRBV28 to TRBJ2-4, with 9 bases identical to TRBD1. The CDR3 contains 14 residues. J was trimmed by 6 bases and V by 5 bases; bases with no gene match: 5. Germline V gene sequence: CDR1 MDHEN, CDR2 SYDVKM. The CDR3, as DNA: TGTGCCAGCAGTGGGGACAGGGAGGGAAACATTCAGTACTTC. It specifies CASSGDREGNIQYF.

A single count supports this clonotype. This chain's CDR3 is CASSQGAADQETQYF. CDR3 coding DNA: TGTGCCAGCAGCCAAGGGGCGGCAGACCAAGAGACCCAGTACTTC. V usage is TRBV4-2 and J usage is TRBJ2-5, with no clear D. The V end lost 1 base, the J end lost 0 bases, and 9 bases lay between the germline ends. This CDR3 region has 15 residues. The germline gives CDR1 LGHNA, CDR2 YNFKEQ.

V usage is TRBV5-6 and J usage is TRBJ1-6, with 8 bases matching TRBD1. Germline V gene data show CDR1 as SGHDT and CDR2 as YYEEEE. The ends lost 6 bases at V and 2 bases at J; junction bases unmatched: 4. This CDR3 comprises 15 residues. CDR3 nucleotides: TGTGCCAGCACCGACAGGGGTGCCTATAATTCACCCCTCCACTTT. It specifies CASTDRGAYNSPLHF.

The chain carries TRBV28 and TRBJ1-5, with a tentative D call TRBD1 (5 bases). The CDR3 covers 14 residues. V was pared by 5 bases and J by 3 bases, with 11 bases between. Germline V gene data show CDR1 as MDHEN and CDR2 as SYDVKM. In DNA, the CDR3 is TGTGCCAGCAGTCCCCGAGGGGCCAATCAGCCCCAGCATTTT. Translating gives CASSPRGANQPQHF.

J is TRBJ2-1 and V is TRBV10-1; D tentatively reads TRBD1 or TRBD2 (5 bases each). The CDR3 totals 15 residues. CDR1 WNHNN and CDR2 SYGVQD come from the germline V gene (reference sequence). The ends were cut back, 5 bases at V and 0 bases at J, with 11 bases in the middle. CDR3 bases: TGCGCCAGCAGTCGGGACCCGAGCTCCTACAATGAGCAGTTCTTC. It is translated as CASSRDPSSYNEQFF.

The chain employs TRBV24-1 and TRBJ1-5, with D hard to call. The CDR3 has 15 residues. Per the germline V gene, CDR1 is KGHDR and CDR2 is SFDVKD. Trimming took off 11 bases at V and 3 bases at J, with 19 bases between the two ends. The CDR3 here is CAIVPTGTLNQPQHF. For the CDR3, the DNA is TGTGCCATCGTACCCACGGGCACCCTCAATCAGCCCCAGCATTTT.

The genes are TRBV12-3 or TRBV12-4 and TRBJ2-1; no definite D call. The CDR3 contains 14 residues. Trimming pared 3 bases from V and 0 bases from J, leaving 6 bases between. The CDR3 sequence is CASSFHSSYNEQFF. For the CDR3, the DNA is TGTGCCAGCAGTTTCCACAGCTCCTACAATGAGCAGTTCTTC.

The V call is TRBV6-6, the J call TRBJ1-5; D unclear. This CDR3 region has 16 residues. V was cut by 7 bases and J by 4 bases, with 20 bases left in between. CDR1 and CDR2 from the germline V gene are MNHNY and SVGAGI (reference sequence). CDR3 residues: CASINPSGVLNQPQHF. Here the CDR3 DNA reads TGTGCCAGCATCAACCCAAGTGGAGTTTTAAATCAGCCCCAGCATTTT.

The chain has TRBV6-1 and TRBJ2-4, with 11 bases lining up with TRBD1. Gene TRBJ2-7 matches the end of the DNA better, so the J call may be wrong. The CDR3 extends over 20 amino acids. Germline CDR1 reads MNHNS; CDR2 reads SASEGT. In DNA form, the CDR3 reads TGTGCCAGCAGTGCGGTAAGGACAGGGGGCTTTGGCGGTCTCCCACACGAGCAGTACTTC. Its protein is CASSAVRTGGFGGLPHEQYF.

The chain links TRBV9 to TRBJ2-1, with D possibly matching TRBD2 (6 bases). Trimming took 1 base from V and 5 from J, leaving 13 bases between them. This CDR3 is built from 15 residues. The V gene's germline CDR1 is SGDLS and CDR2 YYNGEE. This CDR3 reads CASSVQLAVDNEQFF. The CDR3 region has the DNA TGTGCCAGCAGCGTACAACTAGCAGTAGACAATGAGCAGTTCTTC.

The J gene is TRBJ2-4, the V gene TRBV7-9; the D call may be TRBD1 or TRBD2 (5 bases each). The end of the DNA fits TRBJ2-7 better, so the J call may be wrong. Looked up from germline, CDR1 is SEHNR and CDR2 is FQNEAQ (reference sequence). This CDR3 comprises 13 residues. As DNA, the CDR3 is TGTGCCAGCAGCCCTAAGGGACCACACGAGCAGTACTTC. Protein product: CASSPKGPHEQYF.

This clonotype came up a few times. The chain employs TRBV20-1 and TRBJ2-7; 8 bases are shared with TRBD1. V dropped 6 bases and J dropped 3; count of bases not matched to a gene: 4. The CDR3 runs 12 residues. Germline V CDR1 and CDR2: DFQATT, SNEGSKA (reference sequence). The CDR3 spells CSAGQGDYEQYF. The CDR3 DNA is TGCAGTGCCGGACAGGGCGACTACGAGCAGTACTTC.

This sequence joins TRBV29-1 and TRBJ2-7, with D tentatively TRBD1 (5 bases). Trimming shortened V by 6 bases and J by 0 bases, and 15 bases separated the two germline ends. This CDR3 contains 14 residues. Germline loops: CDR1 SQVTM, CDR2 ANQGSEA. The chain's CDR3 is CSVKDSGHSYEQYF. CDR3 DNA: TGCAGCGTGAAAGACAGTGGACACTCCTACGAGCAGTACTTC.

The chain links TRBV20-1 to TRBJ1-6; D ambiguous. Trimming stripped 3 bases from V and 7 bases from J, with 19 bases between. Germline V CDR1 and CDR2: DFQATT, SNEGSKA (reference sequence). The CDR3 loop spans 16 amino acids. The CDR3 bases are TGCAGTGCTAGGACCGCAACAACCTACGGGAATTCACCCCTCCACTTT. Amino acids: CSARTATTYGNSPLHF.

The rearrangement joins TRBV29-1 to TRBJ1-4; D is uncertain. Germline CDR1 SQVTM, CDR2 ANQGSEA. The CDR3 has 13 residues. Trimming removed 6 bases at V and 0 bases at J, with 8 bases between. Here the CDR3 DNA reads TGCAGCGTGCAGAGATCAACTAATGAAAAACTGTTTTTT. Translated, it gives CSVQRSTNEKLFF.

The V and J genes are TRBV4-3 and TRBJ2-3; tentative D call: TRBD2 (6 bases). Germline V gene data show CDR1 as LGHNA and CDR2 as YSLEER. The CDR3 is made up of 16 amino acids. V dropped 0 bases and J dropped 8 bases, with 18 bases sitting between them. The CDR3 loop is CASSQEGGRPDVTQYF. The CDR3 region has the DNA TGCGCCAGCAGCCAAGAAGGAGGGAGGCCAGACGTTACGCAGTATTTT.

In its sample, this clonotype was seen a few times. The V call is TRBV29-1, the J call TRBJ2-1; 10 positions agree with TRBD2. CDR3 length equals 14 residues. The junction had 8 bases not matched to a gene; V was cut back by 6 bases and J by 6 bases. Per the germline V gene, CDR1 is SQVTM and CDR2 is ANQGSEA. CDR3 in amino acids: CSVGVASGGNEQFF. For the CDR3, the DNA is TGCAGCGTGGGAGTGGCTAGCGGGGGCAATGAGCAGTTCTTC.

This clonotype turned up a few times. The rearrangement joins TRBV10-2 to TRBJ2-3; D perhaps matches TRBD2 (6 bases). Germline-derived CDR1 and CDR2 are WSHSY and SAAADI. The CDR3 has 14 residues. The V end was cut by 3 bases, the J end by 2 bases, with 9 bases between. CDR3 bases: TGCGCCAGCAGTGATAGCGGCATCACAGATACGCAGTATTTT. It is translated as CASSDSGITDTQYF.

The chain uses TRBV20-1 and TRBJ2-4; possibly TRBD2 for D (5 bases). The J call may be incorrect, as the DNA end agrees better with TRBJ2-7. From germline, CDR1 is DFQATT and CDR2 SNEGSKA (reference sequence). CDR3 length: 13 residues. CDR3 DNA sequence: TGCAGTGCCCTTGGACTGGGTGGAAACGAGCAGTACTTC. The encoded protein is CSALGLGGNEQYF.

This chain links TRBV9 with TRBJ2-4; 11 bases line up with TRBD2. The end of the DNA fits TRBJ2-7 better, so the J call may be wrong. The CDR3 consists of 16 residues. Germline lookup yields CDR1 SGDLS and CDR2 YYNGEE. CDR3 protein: CASSDAGTSGTYEQYF. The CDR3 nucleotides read TGTGCCAGCAGCGATGCCGGGACTAGCGGAACCTACGAGCAGTACTTC.

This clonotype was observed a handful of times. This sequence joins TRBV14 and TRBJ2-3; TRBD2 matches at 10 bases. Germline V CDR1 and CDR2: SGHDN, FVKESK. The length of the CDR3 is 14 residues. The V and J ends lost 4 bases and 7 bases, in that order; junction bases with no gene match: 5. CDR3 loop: CASSPSSGGHTQYF. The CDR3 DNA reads TGTGCCAGCAGCCCCTCTAGCGGGGGCCATACGCAGTATTTT.

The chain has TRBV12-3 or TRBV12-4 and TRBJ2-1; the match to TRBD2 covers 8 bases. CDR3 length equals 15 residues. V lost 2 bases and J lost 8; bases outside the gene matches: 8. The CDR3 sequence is CASSLQAGVFHEQFF. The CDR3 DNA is TGTGCCAGCAGTTTACAAGCGGGAGTATTCCATGAGCAGTTCTTC.